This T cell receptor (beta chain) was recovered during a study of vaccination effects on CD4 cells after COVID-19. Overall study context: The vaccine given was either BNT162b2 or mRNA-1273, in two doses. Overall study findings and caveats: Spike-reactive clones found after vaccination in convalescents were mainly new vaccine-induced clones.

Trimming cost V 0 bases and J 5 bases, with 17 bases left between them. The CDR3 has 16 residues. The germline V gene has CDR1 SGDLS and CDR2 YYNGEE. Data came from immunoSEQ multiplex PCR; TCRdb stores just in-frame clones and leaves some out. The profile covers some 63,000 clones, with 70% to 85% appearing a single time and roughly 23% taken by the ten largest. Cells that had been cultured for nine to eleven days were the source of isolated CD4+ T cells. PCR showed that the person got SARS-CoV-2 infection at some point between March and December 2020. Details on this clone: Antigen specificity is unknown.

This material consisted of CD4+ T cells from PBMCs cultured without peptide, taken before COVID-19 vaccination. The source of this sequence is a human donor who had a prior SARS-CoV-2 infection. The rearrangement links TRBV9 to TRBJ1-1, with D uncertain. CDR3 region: CASSVAPDRFGTEAFF. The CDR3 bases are TGTGCCAGCAGCGTAGCCCCGGACCGCTTTGGGACTGAAGCTTTCTTT.